This T cell receptor (beta chain) was observed in a study of CD8 T cells in ankylosing spondylitis. General study findings and limits: A motif of eight highly homologous TCR beta variants was seen as apparently characteristic of ankylosing spondylitis blood. Peripheral blood held disease-linked clones only at relatively low frequency, and these were CD8+. Several of the motif variants were reported before in synovial fluid and blood from reactive arthritis.

This clonotype was counted ten times or more. Its cognate antigen is unknown. Libraries of TCR beta came from quantitative 5'-RACE with molecular barcodes. One entry per CDR3 protein, called by TCRdb with MiXCR from the 5' RACE reads. The sample consists of 200,000 to 300,000 distinct CDR3 sequences, 8.6% of them appearing once. Trimming cost V 3 bases and J 5 bases, with 16 bases left between them. Germline values: CDR1 SNHLY, CDR2 FYNNEI. This CDR3 comprises 15 residues. What was sequenced was blood, either unsorted or a sorted T cell fraction (not recorded which). The chain joins TRBV2 to TRBJ1-2; D may be TRBD1 (5 bases). This sequence was found in a male donor with ankylosing spondylitis or in good health (not recorded which). The CDR3 region is CASSEIRERKYGYTF. The CDR3 DNA follows: TGTGCCAGCAGTGAGATCAGGGAGAGGAAATATGGCTACACCTTC.